This T cell receptor (beta chain) was captured by sequencing in a study of CD8+CD57+ T cells in acquired aplastic anemia. By flow cytometry, patients selected for sequencing had shown an expansion of CD8+CD57+ cells. Both TCR beta VDJ combination and CDR3 sequence profiling were carried out. Genomic DNA was the template for this profiling. TCRdb ran MiXCR on the reads and lists one entry per CDR3 protein. The sample records about 180,000 distinct CDR3 sequences, nearly 50% being singletons. This clonotype was counted a few times. The sequenced sample was sorted CD4+, CD8+, or CD8+CD57+ T cells (not recorded which) from PBMCs. This sequence originates from a human donor with aplastic anemia.

The CDR3 DNA is TGTGCCAGTGGACATTCTGACAGGAAGAGCTATGGCTACACCTTC. The encoded protein is CASGHSDRKSYGYTF. The V and J genes are TRBV19 and TRBJ1-2, with D maybe TRBD1 (6 bases). The V end was cut by 8 bases, the J end by 4 bases, with 20 bases between. CDR1 and CDR2 from the germline V gene are LNHDA and SQIVND (reference sequence). CDR3 length: 15 residues.